One sample yielded the 26 T cell receptor beta chains listed below, sequenced in a study of blood T cell repertoires in COVID-19. Assay: immunoSEQ multiplex PCR; the TCRdb copy retains only in-frame clones and omits some. The table has 250,000 to 300,000 clones, about 89% seen once. Material: PBMCs or T cells enriched from blood (not recorded which). Receptor source: a human donor in a cohort exposed to, infected with or recovered from COVID-19 (not recorded which). The donor label of this sample is uncertain.

The chain employs TRBV5-1 and TRBJ2-5, with D possibly TRBD2 on 6 matching bases. V shed 0 bases and J shed 1 base, with 7 bases lying between them. Per germline, CDR1 SGHRS and CDR2 YFSETQ. The CDR3 has 14 residues. CDR3 amino acids: CASSLVTSQETQYF. The CDR3 bases are TGCGCCAGCAGCTTGGTGACTAGCCAAGAGACCCAGTACTTC.

This clone has a single count. V is TRBV2 and J is TRBJ2-3; D is uncertain. Germline assignment: CDR1 SNHLY and CDR2 FYNNEI. The CDR3 runs 14 residues. Trimming pared 1 base from V and 0 bases from J, leaving 5 bases between. CDR3 loop: CASSEVLSTDTQYF. The CDR3 bases are TGTGCCAGCAGTGAAGTGCTAAGCACAGATACGCAGTATTTT.

In nucleotides, the CDR3 is TGTGCCAGCAGCCAAGGTCTAGCGGGGGATTCCTACGAGCAGTACTTC. The encoded protein is CASSQGLAGDSYEQYF. The chain couples TRBV4-2 to TRBJ2-7; TRBD2 aligns across 10 bases. This CDR3 is built from 16 residues. The V gene's germline CDR1 is LGHNA and CDR2 YNFKEQ. V trimming: 1 base; J trimming: 1 base; junction bases outside the gene matches: 4.

This clone was seen just once. This chain links TRBV7-3 with TRBJ2-3, with unresolved D. The CDR3 has 13 residues. Germline V lookup: CDR1 SGHTA, CDR2 FQGTGA. Deletions cut 5 bases from V and 5 bases from J, with 11 bases between. The CDR3 DNA sequence: TGTGCCAGCAGCCCGAACCAGCGAGATACGCAGTATTTT. Its protein product is CASSPNQRDTQYF.

The chain recombines TRBV18 with TRBJ1-3; D may be TRBD1 (6 bases). CDR1 and CDR2 (germline): KGHSH, LQKENI. The CDR3 runs 16 residues. Trimming removed 2 bases from V and 2 bases from J, with 13 bases in between. CDR3 sequence reads: CASSPVAQGPGNTIYF. CDR3 nucleotides: TGTGCCAGCTCACCAGTGGCGCAGGGGCCTGGAAACACCATATATTTT.

The chain couples TRBV12-5 to TRBJ1-4; 8 bases line up with TRBD1. This CDR3 is built from 20 residues. Germline V CDR1 and CDR2: LGHNT, FRNRAP. J was trimmed by 0 bases and V by 2 bases; bases with no gene match: 14. CDR3 nucleotides: TGTGCTAGTGGTTTGATCCGGGACAGGAACGTTGGGGCAACTAATGAAAAACTGTTTTTT. Its translation: CASGLIRDRNVGATNEKLFF.

This chain connects TRBV19 to TRBJ1-5; 9 bases align to TRBD1. CDR1 LNHDA and CDR2 SQIVND come from the germline V gene (reference sequence). V was clipped by 11 bases and J by 6 bases; unmatched bases: 8. The CDR3 extends over 13 amino acids. CDR3 coding DNA: TGTGCCTCCCGGGACAGGGAGTTTCAGCCCCAGCATTTT. This translates into CASRDREFQPQHF.

This chain links TRBV7-9 with TRBJ1-1, with a weak D call TRBD1 (6 bases). CDR1 is SEHNR, CDR2 FQNEAQ, per germline (reference sequence). V was pared by 5 bases and J by 6 bases, with 25 bases between. This CDR3 spans 17 amino acids. CDR3 protein: CASSGVGGQGSYAEAFF. The CDR3 DNA is TGTGCCAGCAGCGGAGTGGGAGGGCAGGGGAGTTATGCTGAAGCTTTCTTT. Combining the CDR3 with reference TRBV7-9 and TRBJ1-1 gives the whole variable domain DTGVSQNPRHKITKRGQNVTFRCDPISEHNRLYWYRQTLGQGPEFLTYFQNEAQLEKSRLLSDRFSAERPKGSFSTLEIQRTEQGDSAMYLCASSGVGGQGSYAEAFFGQGTRLTVV.

The chain is built from TRBV5-1 and TRBJ1-6; D is unclear. This CDR3 spans 12 amino acids. Germline loops: CDR1 SGHRS, CDR2 YFSETQ. Trimming left V 5 bases short and J 7 bases short, with 7 bases between. The CDR3 is CASRQTNSPLHF. In DNA form, the CDR3 reads TGCGCCAGCAGACAGACGAATTCACCCCTCCACTTT.

The chain links TRBV20-1 to TRBJ1-2, with D possibly being TRBD1 (5 bases). Trimming removed 3 bases from V and 6 bases from J, with 5 bases in between. There are 10 residues in the CDR3. CDR1 and CDR2 (germline): DFQATT, SNEGSKA (reference sequence). The chain's CDR3 is CSASRDGYTF. CDR3 DNA: TGCAGTGCTAGCAGGGATGGCTACACCTTC.

The rearrangement uses TRBV29-1 and TRBJ1-5; D unresolved. CDR3 length: 14 amino acids. CDR1 and CDR2 (germline): SQVTM, ANQGSEA. The germline V and J ends were trimmed by 6 bases and 2 bases, with 14 bases remaining between them. The chain's CDR3 is CSVREAAGNQPQHF. CDR3 in DNA: TGCAGCGTGCGGGAGGCTGCGGGCAATCAGCCCCAGCATTTT.

The chain has TRBV9 and TRBJ2-5; 7 positions match TRBD2. The CDR3 loop spans 13 amino acids. Germline V lookup: CDR1 SGDLS, CDR2 YYNGEE. The V segment lost 1 base and the J segment 5 bases; nucleotides outside the gene matches: 2. The CDR3 DNA reads as TGTGCCAGCAGCGTACGGGGGGTGGAGACCCAGTACTTC. Its translation is CASSVRGVETQYF.

This clone has just a few counts. The chain joins TRBV18 to TRBJ1-1, with 7 bases lining up with TRBD1. CDR1 is KGHSH, CDR2 LQKENI, per germline. The CDR3 covers 14 residues. After removal of 3 bases from V and 1 base from J, the junction contained 2 bases not matched to a gene. The CDR3 loop reads CASSPGQPNTEAFF. CDR3 in DNA: TGTGCCAGCTCACCGGGACAGCCGAACACTGAAGCTTTCTTT.

This chain joins TRBV2 and TRBJ2-1; a weak D match, TRBD1 (5 bases). CDR3 length: 15 amino acids. Per the germline V gene, CDR1 is SNHLY and CDR2 is FYNNEI. V was cut by 7 bases and J by 0 bases, with 13 bases left in between. CDR3 sequence: CASNSVRGSYNEQFF. The CDR3 DNA sequence: TGTGCCAGCAACTCAGTAAGGGGCTCCTACAATGAGCAGTTCTTC.

The chain uses TRBV6-6 and TRBJ1-5; a weak D match, TRBD1 (5 bases). CDR1 MNHNY and CDR2 SVGAGI come from the germline V gene (reference sequence). V shed 6 bases and J shed 6 bases, with 15 bases lying between them. This CDR3 spans 14 amino acids. In nucleotides, the CDR3 is TGTGCCAGCAGGACGCAGGGATCGGGTCAGCCCCAGCATTTT. Its protein product is CASRTQGSGQPQHF.

The chain carries TRBV9 and TRBJ2-1; D call uncertain. The CDR3 has 12 amino acids. Looked up from germline, CDR1 is SGDLS and CDR2 is YYNGEE. Trimming removed 4 bases at V and 6 bases at J, with 8 bases between. The CDR3 region has the DNA TGTGCCAGCAGCTCCTCCGGCAATGAGCAGTTCTTC. It codes for CASSSSGNEQFF.

The chain carries TRBV7-8 and TRBJ1-4; D gene ambiguous. Germline V gene lookup returns CDR1 SGHVS and CDR2 FQNEAQ. With 0 bases removed from V and 8 bases from J, the gap between germline ends came to 7 bases. This CDR3 spans 13 amino acids. CDR3 sequence (DNA): TGTGCCAGCAGCTTAGCGGGAGGGGAAAAACTGTTTTTT. This gives the protein CASSLAGGEKLFF. Full variable domain (missing parts from reference TRBV7-8 and TRBJ1-4): GAGVSQSPRYKVAKRGQDVALRCDPISGHVSLFWYQQALGQGPEFLTYFQNEAQLDKSGLPSDRFFAERPEGSVSTLKIQRTQQEDSAVYLCASSLAGGEKLFFGSGTQLSVL.

The chain recombines TRBV5-4 with TRBJ1-3; the D gene is possibly TRBD1 (5 bases). V was shortened by 0 bases and J by 0 bases, with 10 bases between the two germline ends. The CDR3 is 16 amino acids. Germline CDR1 reads SGHNT; CDR2 reads YYREEE (reference sequence). As DNA, the CDR3 is TGTGCCAGCAGCTTGGGACAGCCAATCTCTGGAAACACCATATATTTT. Amino acids: CASSLGQPISGNTIYF. The variable domain in full, with the rest retrieved from reference TRBV5-4 and TRBJ1-3, is ETGVTQSPTHLIKTRGQQVTLRCSSQSGHNTVSWYQQALGQGPQFIFQYYREEENGRGNFPPRFSGLQFPNYSSELNVNALELDDSALYLCASSLGQPISGNTIYFGEGSWLTVV.

The rearrangement joins TRBV5-1 to TRBJ1-4; 7 nucleotides line up with TRBD1. The ends lost 4 bases at V and 8 bases at J; junction bases unmatched: 11. There are 15 residues in the CDR3. Germline CDR1 SGHRS, CDR2 YFSETQ. CDR3 amino acids: CASSPRGLVGEKLFF. Here the CDR3 DNA reads TGCGCCAGCAGCCCGAGGGGGCTGGTGGGGGAAAAACTGTTTTTT.

This chain uses TRBV30 with TRBJ1-6; 9 nucleotides align to TRBD1. The trim removed 7 bases at V and 6 bases at J, leaving 4 bases unmatched. This CDR3 has 13 amino acids. Germline CDR1 GTSNPN, CDR2 SVGIG (reference sequence). CDR3 sequence reads: CASTTGGNSPLHF. Written as DNA, the CDR3 is TGTGCCTCGACGACAGGGGGTAATTCACCCCTCCACTTT.

The CDR3 is CASSSTSGGADTQYF. CDR3 sequence (DNA): TGTGCCAGCAGCTCCACTAGCGGGGGAGCAGATACGCAGTATTTT. The chain carries TRBV7-2 and TRBJ2-3; 11 positions match TRBD2. The V and J ends lost 4 bases and 4 bases, in that order; junction bases with no gene match: 4. Per the germline V gene, CDR1 is SGHTA and CDR2 is FQGNSA. CDR3 size: 15 residues.

This rearrangement joins TRBV7-9 to TRBJ1-1; TRBD1 matches 9 bases. Per germline, CDR1 SEHNR and CDR2 FQNEAQ (reference sequence). This CDR3 region has 15 residues. After removal of 5 bases from V and 5 bases from J, the junction contained 9 bases not matched to a gene. The CDR3 loop is CASSAYRGRSTEAFF. CDR3 nucleotides: TGTGCCAGCAGCGCCTACAGGGGGCGTTCGACTGAAGCTTTCTTT.

V is TRBV7-2 and J is TRBJ2-5; 12 bases align to TRBD1. In germline, CDR1 is SGHTA, CDR2 FQGNSA. This CDR3 spans 16 amino acids. Unmatched junction bases numbered 9, after V lost 5 bases and J lost 5 bases. This chain's CDR3 is CASSTLRDRGRETQYF. CDR3 sequence (DNA): TGTGCCAGCAGCACTCTCCGGGACAGGGGGCGGGAGACCCAGTACTTC.

The chain combines TRBV10-1 with TRBJ1-1, with TRBD1 matching over 9 bases. The CDR3 loop spans 16 amino acids. Germline-derived CDR1 and CDR2 are WNHNN and SYGVQD (reference sequence). The V segment lost 6 bases and the J segment 4 bases; nucleotides outside the gene matches: 12. The CDR3 sequence is CASSDNHRGLGTEAFF. Written as DNA, the CDR3 is TGCGCCAGCAGCGACAATCACAGGGGGCTGGGCACTGAAGCTTTCTTT.

The genes are TRBV27 and TRBJ2-3; D might be TRBD1 (6 bases). The ends were cut back, 8 bases at V and 0 bases at J, with 15 bases in the middle. The CDR3 runs to 15 residues. Germline V gives CDR1 MNHEY, CDR2 SMNVEV (reference sequence). The CDR3 here is CASFRQVGSTDTQYF. The CDR3 region has the DNA TGTGCCAGCTTCCGACAGGTTGGGAGCACAGATACGCAGTATTTT.

This rearrangement joins TRBV10-3 to TRBJ1-1; TRBD1 agrees at 8 bases. The CDR3 covers 13 residues. Germline V gene sequence: CDR1 ENHRY, CDR2 SYGVKD. V shed 6 bases, J shed 2 bases, and the junction held 2 bases outside the gene matches. CDR3 DNA: TGTGCCATCAGCGGGACAGGTAACACTGAAGCTTTCTTT. Translated, it gives CAISGTGNTEAFF.